Listed below are T cell receptor beta chains from one sample, sequenced in a study of technical replicates of blood from several donors. Some clones are missing from TCRdb's copy, which holds only in-frame ones; the method was immunoSEQ multiplex PCR. The sample records 72,000 or so clones, about 94% being singletons. Input material: T cells isolated from PBMCs. These receptors all stem from a human donor in good health. The CDR3 runs from the conserved cysteine through the conserved F or W. D genes are given only for firm matches. The size field is filled for only some rows; it gives once, few, many or a size class.

abundance: -; j_gene: TRBJ1-1; d_gene: -; v_gene: TRBV19; CDR3aa: CASNPRGGVNTEAFF; CDR3nt: TGTGCCAGTAACCCACGAGGGGGGGTTAACACTGAAGCTTTCTTT
abundance: -; j_gene: TRBJ1-2; d_gene: -; v_gene: TRBV19; CDR3aa: CASSITRAAADGYTF; CDR3nt: TGTGCCAGTAGTATAACGAGGGCCGCAGCAGACGGCTACACCTTC
abundance: -; j_gene: TRBJ2-5; d_gene: TRBD1; v_gene: TRBV5-1; CDR3aa: CASSAGTGKETQYF; CDR3nt: TGCGCCAGCAGCGCAGGGACAGGGAAAGAGACCCAGTACTTC
abundance: -; j_gene: TRBJ1-5; d_gene: TRBD1; v_gene: TRBV9; CDR3aa: CASSGTGNSNQPQHF; CDR3nt: TGTGCCAGCAGCGGGACAGGGAATAGCAATCAGCCCCAGCATTTT
abundance: -; j_gene: TRBJ2-2; d_gene: TRBD1; v_gene: TRBV7-9; CDR3aa: CASSTWTGAAGELFF; CDR3nt: TGTGCCAGCAGCACCTGGACAGGGGCGGCCGGGGAGCTGTTTTTT
abundance: -; j_gene: TRBJ2-2; d_gene: -; v_gene: TRBV10-3; CDR3aa: CAISAQDSSTELFF; CDR3nt: TGTGCCATCAGCGCCCAGGATTCTTCGACGGAGCTGTTTTTT
abundance: -; j_gene: TRBJ2-1; d_gene: TRBD2; v_gene: TRBV30; CDR3aa: CAWSGELAGLRKTNFSYNEQFF; CDR3nt: TGTGCCTGGAGTGGAGAACTAGCGGGACTCAGAAAAACCAATTTCTCCTACAATGAGCAGTTCTTC
abundance: -; j_gene: TRBJ2-2; d_gene: TRBD1; v_gene: TRBV6-1; CDR3aa: CASSRTGDGELFF; CDR3nt: TGTGCCAGCAGTCGGACAGGGGACGGGGAGCTGTTTTTT
abundance: -; j_gene: TRBJ1-2; d_gene: TRBD1; v_gene: TRBV10-1; CDR3aa: CASSYEQGYGYTF; CDR3nt: TGCGCCAGCAGCTACGAACAGGGGTATGGCTACACCTTC
abundance: -; j_gene: TRBJ2-5; d_gene: TRBD2; v_gene: TRBV5-1; CDR3aa: CASSSGLAGGAYETQYF; CDR3nt: TGCGCCAGCAGCTCGGGACTAGCGGGAGGGGCGTATGAGACCCAGTACTTC
abundance: -; j_gene: TRBJ1-2; d_gene: TRBD1; v_gene: TRBV29-1; CDR3aa: CSVIEPGGFWGYTF; CDR3nt: TGCAGCGTCATTGAACCAGGGGGCTTCTGGGGCTACACCTTC
abundance: -; j_gene: TRBJ1-1; d_gene: -; v_gene: TRBV6-6; CDR3aa: CASSSRDSGLTEAFF; CDR3nt: TGTGCCAGCAGTTCCAGAGACAGTGGCCTCACTGAAGCTTTCTTT
abundance: -; j_gene: TRBJ2-6; d_gene: -; v_gene: TRBV2; CDR3aa: CASWGAGANVLTF; CDR3nt: TGTGCCAGCTGGGGGGCTGGGGCCAACGTCCTGACTTTC
abundance: -; j_gene: TRBJ2-3; d_gene: TRBD1; v_gene: TRBV27; CDR3aa: CASSLGQLLDSTDTQYF; CDR3nt: TGTGCCAGCAGTTTGGGACAGCTGTTAGATAGCACAGATACGCAGTATTTT
abundance: -; j_gene: TRBJ2-5; d_gene: -; v_gene: TRBV15; CDR3aa: CATSRDVGTQYF; CDR3nt: TGTGCCACCAGCAGAGATGTCGGGACCCAGTACTTC
abundance: -; j_gene: TRBJ1-2; d_gene: TRBD1; v_gene: TRBV27; CDR3aa: CASRNTGVEGYTF; CDR3nt: TGTGCCAGCAGGAACACAGGGGTAGAAGGCTACACCTTC
abundance: -; j_gene: TRBJ2-7; d_gene: -; v_gene: TRBV5-1; CDR3aa: CASSFLGSSYEQYF; CDR3nt: TGCGCCAGCAGTTTCCTGGGGAGCTCCTACGAGCAGTACTTC
abundance: -; j_gene: TRBJ1-1; d_gene: -; v_gene: TRBV13; CDR3aa: CASSLGEGGALGAFF; CDR3nt: TGTGCCAGCAGCTTAGGGGAAGGTGGGGCTTTAGGAGCTTTCTTT
abundance: once; j_gene: TRBJ1-5; d_gene: TRBD1; v_gene: TRBV19; CDR3aa: CASSDRDYVQPQHF; CDR3nt: TGTGCCAGCAGTGACAGGGATTATGTTCAGCCCCAGCATTTT
abundance: -; j_gene: TRBJ2-7; d_gene: TRBD2; v_gene: TRBV10-2; CDR3aa: CARGGRTSGSYEQYF; CDR3nt: TGCGCCAGAGGGGGTAGGACTAGCGGGAGCTACGAGCAGTACTTC
abundance: few; j_gene: TRBJ2-4; d_gene: -; v_gene: TRBV2; CDR3aa: CASGLAIRHKDF; CDR3nt: TGTGCCAGCGGGCTAGCAATCCGCCATAAGGACTTC
abundance: -; j_gene: TRBJ1-1; d_gene: -; v_gene: TRBV7-9; CDR3aa: CASSLISRLNTEAFF; CDR3nt: TGTGCCAGCAGCTTAATCAGCAGGTTGAACACTGAAGCTTTCTTT
abundance: -; j_gene: TRBJ1-5; d_gene: TRBD1; v_gene: TRBV6-1; CDR3aa: CASSESGGGQPQHF; CDR3nt: TGTGCCAGCAGTGAATCAGGGGGCGGTCAGCCCCAGCATTTT
abundance: -; j_gene: TRBJ2-7; d_gene: -; v_gene: TRBV21-1; CDR3aa: CASSKGLCSGGHKSYEQYF; CDR3nt: TGTGCCAGCAGCAAGGGGCTCTGTTCAGGTGGCCACAAATCCTACGAGCAGTACTTC
abundance: -; j_gene: TRBJ2-5; d_gene: TRBD2; v_gene: TRBV7-9; CDR3aa: CASSITTSGTETQYF; CDR3nt: TGTGCCAGCAGCATCACGACTAGCGGGACAGAGACCCAGTACTTC
abundance: -; j_gene: TRBJ1-3; d_gene: -; v_gene: TRBV29-1; CDR3aa: CSVGGNGNTIYF; CDR3nt: TGCAGCGTTGGGGGCAATGGAAACACCATATATTTT
abundance: -; j_gene: TRBJ2-5; d_gene: TRBD2; v_gene: TRBV5-1; CDR3aa: CASSLAYLAGLETQYF; CDR3nt: TGCGCCAGCAGCTTGGCTTATCTAGCGGGACTTGAGACCCAGTACTTC
abundance: -; j_gene: TRBJ2-7; d_gene: -; v_gene: TRBV19; CDR3aa: CASSLGPSSSYEQYF; CDR3nt: TGTGCCAGTAGTTTAGGCCCCTCCAGCTCCTACGAGCAGTACTTC
abundance: once; j_gene: TRBJ2-2; d_gene: -; v_gene: TRBV27; CDR3aa: CASSLIGSPKAGELFF; CDR3nt: TGTGCCAGCAGTTTAATAGGTAGCCCCAAAGCCGGGGAGCTGTTTTTT
abundance: once; j_gene: TRBJ1-3; d_gene: -; v_gene: TRBV6-6; CDR3aa: CASSYHPGSSGNTIYF; CDR3nt: TGTGCCAGCAGTTACCATCCGGGAAGCTCTGGAAACACCATATATTTT
abundance: -; j_gene: TRBJ1-5; d_gene: TRBD1; v_gene: TRBV19; CDR3aa: CASSIARGQRNNQPQHF; CDR3nt: TGTGCCAGTAGTATAGCAAGGGGACAGAGGAACAATCAGCCCCAGCATTTT
abundance: -; j_gene: TRBJ2-1; d_gene: -; v_gene: TRBV10-3; CDR3aa: CAISVAASSYNEQFF; CDR3nt: TGTGCCATCAGTGTAGCGGCGAGCTCCTACAATGAGCAGTTCTTC
abundance: -; j_gene: TRBJ1-1; d_gene: -; v_gene: TRBV6-5; CDR3aa: CASSYSRVRTEAFF; CDR3nt: TGTGCCAGCAGTTATTCGAGGGTCCGCACTGAAGCTTTCTTT
abundance: -; j_gene: TRBJ1-5; d_gene: -; v_gene: TRBV28; CDR3aa: CASSLSGRYQPQHF; CDR3nt: TGTGCCAGCAGTTTATCAGGGAGGTATCAGCCCCAGCATTTT
abundance: once; j_gene: TRBJ2-7; d_gene: -; v_gene: TRBV19; CDR3aa: CASSIRQSSYEQYF; CDR3nt: TGTGCCAGTAGTATCCGACAGAGCTCCTACGAGCAGTACTTC
abundance: once; j_gene: TRBJ1-2; d_gene: -; v_gene: TRBV6-5; CDR3aa: CASSYSEGAYGYTF; CDR3nt: TGTGCCAGCAGTTACTCGGAGGGAGCCTATGGCTACACCTTC
abundance: -; j_gene: TRBJ1-5; d_gene: -; v_gene: TRBV30; CDR3aa: CAWSVADYSNQPQHF; CDR3nt: TGTGCCTGGAGTGTGGCAGACTATAGCAATCAGCCCCAGCATTTT
abundance: -; j_gene: TRBJ2-1; d_gene: -; v_gene: TRBV13; CDR3aa: CASGYRESYNEQFF; CDR3nt: TGTGCCAGCGGGTACCGGGAGTCCTACAATGAGCAGTTCTTC
abundance: -; j_gene: TRBJ2-1; d_gene: -; v_gene: TRBV7-9; CDR3aa: CASSLDTYGEQFF; CDR3nt: TGTGCCAGCAGCTTAGATACCTACGGTGAGCAGTTCTTC
abundance: -; j_gene: TRBJ1-3; d_gene: -; v_gene: TRBV30; CDR3aa: CAWSGSSGNTIYF; CDR3nt: TGTGCCTGGAGTGGGAGCTCTGGAAACACCATATATTTT
abundance: -; j_gene: TRBJ2-1; d_gene: -; v_gene: TRBV4-1; CDR3aa: CASSLPGGSYNEQFF; CDR3nt: TGCGCCAGCAGCCTCCCCGGGGGCTCCTACAATGAGCAGTTCTTC
abundance: -; j_gene: TRBJ2-3; d_gene: -; v_gene: TRBV27; CDR3aa: CASSFLSTDTQYF; CDR3nt: TGTGCCAGCAGTTTCCTCTCCACAGATACGCAGTATTTT
abundance: -; j_gene: TRBJ2-7; d_gene: -; v_gene: TRBV28; CDR3aa: CASGIHEQYF; CDR3nt: TGTGCCAGCGGCATCCACGAGCAGTACTTC
abundance: -; j_gene: TRBJ1-1; d_gene: -; v_gene: TRBV19; CDR3aa: CASSIIASGGAEAFF; CDR3nt: TGTGCCAGTAGTATAATAGCGTCGGGGGGCGCTGAAGCTTTCTTT
abundance: -; j_gene: TRBJ2-7; d_gene: -; v_gene: TRBV5-1; CDR3aa: CASRPGPGAYEQYF; CDR3nt: TGCGCCAGCAGACCGGGCCCAGGGGCCTACGAGCAGTACTTC
abundance: -; j_gene: TRBJ2-1; d_gene: TRBD2; v_gene: TRBV2; CDR3aa: CASRRLAGGEQFF; CDR3nt: TGTGCCAGCAGAAGACTAGCGGGAGGTGAGCAGTTCTTC
abundance: -; j_gene: TRBJ2-2; d_gene: TRBD2; v_gene: TRBV27; CDR3aa: CASSLWSGAGELFF; CDR3nt: TGTGCCAGCAGTTTATGGAGCGGGGCCGGGGAGCTGTTTTTT
abundance: -; j_gene: TRBJ1-5; d_gene: -; v_gene: TRBV18; CDR3aa: CASSPSGMSQPQHF; CDR3nt: TGTGCCAGCTCACCGTCGGGGATGAGTCAGCCCCAGCATTTT
abundance: -; j_gene: TRBJ1-1; d_gene: -; v_gene: TRBV7-9; CDR3aa: CASSLEGSTEAFF; CDR3nt: TGTGCCAGCAGCTTAGAAGGGAGCACTGAAGCTTTCTTT